This passage covers 8 T cell receptor beta chains from one sample sequenced in a study of cytomegalovirus exposure and HLA in healthy donors. The table came from immunoSEQ multiplex PCR; TCRdb's copy has only in-frame clones and leaves some out. The profile shows about 130,000 clones, under 90% of them singletons. Sequencing was done on a sample of PBMCs. The origin of the receptors is a man aged 25-45 years in good health and CMV-seronegative.

The chain links TRBV19 to TRBJ2-7; possibly TRBD1 for D (6 bases). V lost 5 bases and J 8 bases, leaving 19 bases between the germline ends. The CDR3 spans 14 residues. The germline gives CDR1 LNHDA, CDR2 SQIVND (reference sequence). In DNA form, the CDR3 reads TGTGCCAGTAGTCTGGACTCTCCGAGGGGGAAGCAGTACTTC. Translated: CASSLDSPRGKQYF. The full variable domain, its missing parts supplied by reference TRBV19 and TRBJ2-7, is DGGITQSPKYLFRKEGQNVTLSCEQNLNHDAMYWYRQDPGQGLRLIYYSQIVNDFQKGDIAEGYSVSREKKESFPLTVTSAQKNPTAFYLCASSLDSPRGKQYFGPGTRLTVT.

V is TRBV9 and J is TRBJ2-7; 9 bases are shared with TRBD2. CDR1 and CDR2 (germline): SGDLS, YYNGEE. The J segment lost 6 bases and the V segment lost 0 bases, leaving 13 bases of the junction unmatched. This CDR3 has 17 residues. The DNA of the CDR3 is TGTGCCAGCAGCGTAGATGGCGGGGGGGCGGTAGTAGGCGAGCAGTACTTC. Its translation: CASSVDGGGAVVGEQYF. Full variable domain (missing parts from reference TRBV9 and TRBJ2-7): DSGVTQTPKHLITATGQRVTLRCSPRSGDLSVYWYQQSLDQGLQFLIQYYNGEERAKGNILERFSAQQFPDLHSELNLSSLELGDSALYFCASSVDGGGAVVGEQYFGPGTRLTVT.

The chain joins TRBV6-1 to TRBJ1-1; 7 bases are a match to TRBD1. The CDR3 totals 15 residues. Germline lookup yields CDR1 MNHNS and CDR2 SASEGT. The trim removed 5 bases at V and 0 bases at J, leaving 6 bases unmatched. The CDR3 sequence is CASSLGTVMNTEAFF. For the CDR3, the DNA is TGTGCCAGCAGTTTGGGGACAGTGATGAACACTGAAGCTTTCTTT.

This chain links TRBV4-2 with TRBJ2-4; 12 positions match TRBD2. Germline lookup yields CDR1 LGHNA and CDR2 YNFKEQ. Losses at the gene ends were 4 bases for V and 5 bases for J; bases not matched to a gene: 6. The CDR3 covers 16 residues. CDR3 nucleotide sequence: TGTGCCAGCAGCCCGACTAGCGGGGGAACCCAAAACATTCAGTACTTC. The encoded protein is CASSPTSGGTQNIQYF.

The V and J genes are TRBV6-1 and TRBJ2-3, with D tentatively TRBD1 (7 bases). From germline, CDR1 is MNHNS and CDR2 SASEGT. The CDR3 length is 18 residues. V lost 0 bases and J lost 2, with 18 bases in between. This CDR3 reads CASSEAPGGIGNTDTQYF. In DNA, the CDR3 is TGTGCCAGCAGTGAAGCTCCAGGGGGGATTGGAAACACAGATACGCAGTATTTT.

This clone was detected only once. The gene calls are TRBV5-1 and TRBJ1-4; 7 bases line up with TRBD1. This CDR3 is 14 amino acids long. In germline, CDR1 is SGHRS, CDR2 YFSETQ. Trimming removed 4 bases from V and 2 bases from J; junction bases left unmatched: 2. CDR3 DNA: TGCGCCAGCAGCCCGGGACAGACTAATGAAAAACTGTTTTTT. This sequence encodes CASSPGQTNEKLFF.

Remarks on this clone: Within the sample, other DNA sequences also encode this same CDR3. The chain couples TRBV28 to TRBJ1-3; D remains ambiguous. V lost 4 bases to trimming and J lost 4 bases, with 5 bases between them. CDR1 is MDHEN and CDR2 is SYDVKM in the germline V gene. This CDR3 comprises 12 residues. CDR3 nucleotide sequence: TGTGCCAGCAGTTCCCAGGGAAACACCATATATTTT. Its protein is CASSSQGNTIYF.

V and J are TRBV7-9 and TRBJ2-2; possible D gene TRBD2, 6 bases. Germline V lookup: CDR1 SEHNR, CDR2 FQNEAQ (reference sequence). The V and J ends lost 9 bases and 9 bases respectively, with 14 bases between them. The CDR3 sequence is 12 residues long. The CDR3 here is CASHGGVRELFF. CDR3 nucleotide sequence: TGTGCCAGTCACGGCGGGGTCAGGGAGCTGTTTTTT.